These 9 T cell receptor beta chains came from one sample sequenced in a study of cytomegalovirus exposure and HLA in healthy donors (dated by TCRdb to about 2017). Library preparation used the immunoSEQ multiplex PCR assay. The multiplex PCR relied on a mix of 60 forward primers for TCR Vbeta segments and 13 reverse primers for TCR Jbeta segments. TCRdb re-hosts the immuneACCESS table, in-frame sequences only. Its copies lack some clones; in the studies checked, an unresolved V gene accounts for under half of them, and the cause for the rest is not known. The sample profile shows around 200,000 clones; about 80% of them were found once. In total, the top ten clones hold approximately 10% of the sample. Source material: PBMCs. All receptors come from a woman aged 45-59 years in good health and CMV-seropositive.

The rearrangement links TRBV21-1 to TRBJ1-1; the table names TRBD1, a call not compared with the DNA. TRBV21-1 is recorded as a pseudogene. There are 12 residues in the CDR3. The CDR3 nucleotides read TGTGCCAGCGAAGGGGGCGCGCAGGAATCTTTCTTT. Translated, it gives CASEGGAQESFF.

The chain joins TRBV28 to TRBJ1-5; 7 nucleotides match TRBD1. The CDR3 is made up of 15 amino acids. The trim removed 6 bases at V and 4 bases at J, leaving 9 bases unmatched. Germline V CDR1 and CDR2: MDHEN, SYDVKM. The CDR3 loop reads CASREDRRPNQPQHF. The CDR3 DNA reads as TGTGCCAGCAGGGAGGACAGGAGACCAAATCAGCCCCAGCATTTT.

This chain connects TRBV21-1 to TRBJ2-1; the tabulated D call, TRBD2, remains unverified against the DNA. TRBV21-1 constitutes a pseudogene. The length of the CDR3 is 18 residues. The CDR3 loop is CASSEGQGSLLEGNEQFF. DNA of the CDR3: TGTGCCAGCAGCGAGGGCCAAGGGTCGTTATTAGAGGGCAATGAGCAGTTCTTC.

This clone was found once. The V gene is TRBV5-1, the J gene TRBJ1-2; TRBD1 matches 10 bases. This CDR3 contains 14 residues. V shed 2 bases and J 6 bases; nucleotides not matched to a gene: 4. Germline lookup yields CDR1 SGHRS and CDR2 YFSETQ. CDR3 sequence reads: CASSFEGTGDGYTF. The DNA for the CDR3 is TGCGCCAGCAGCTTCGAGGGGACAGGGGATGGCTACACCTTC.

This chain uses TRBV5-6 with TRBJ1-1, with 7 nucleotides matching TRBD1. Germline V CDR1 and CDR2: SGHDT, YYEEEE. This CDR3 comprises 15 residues. Trimming removed 5 bases from V and 9 bases from J; junction bases left unmatched: 16. CDR3 residues: CASSPRGTDFFKAFF. CDR3 in DNA: TGTGCCAGCAGTCCGCGTGGGACAGATTTTTTTAAAGCTTTCTTT.

CDR3 sequence (DNA): TGTGCCAGTAGTATATTGGACGGACTTTATGGCTACACCTTC. This codes for CASSILDGLYGYTF. V gene TRBV19 combines with J gene TRBJ1-2; unclear D gene. Germline V gene lookup returns CDR1 LNHDA and CDR2 SQIVND (reference sequence). V gave up 2 bases and J gave up 5 bases, with 12 bases separating them. The CDR3 runs to 14 residues.

The V and J genes are TRBV7-2 and TRBJ1-2; the match to TRBD1 covers 7 bases. The CDR3 length is 15 residues. V lost 5 bases to trimming and J lost 7 bases; unmatched junction nucleotides: 13. Germline V lookup: CDR1 SGHTA, CDR2 FQGNSA. DNA for the CDR3: TGTGCCAGCAGCCGAGGGGGCAGATGGGAGGCTGGCTACACCTTC. Translating gives CASSRGGRWEAGYTF.

The sample holds one count of this clone. The chain employs TRBV11-2 and TRBJ2-7; D is ambiguous. V lost 1 base and J 3 bases, leaving 7 bases between the germline ends. The CDR3 sequence is 13 residues long. Germline V CDR1 and CDR2: SGHAT, FQNNGV. CDR3 amino acids: CASSLVTNYEQYF. The CDR3 nucleotides read TGTGCCAGCAGCTTAGTGACAAACTACGAGCAGTACTTC. The full variable domain, completed using reference TRBV11-2 and TRBJ2-7, is EAGVAQSPRYKIIEKRQSVAFWCNPISGHATLYWYQQILGQGPKLLIQFQNNGVVDDSQLPKDRFSAERLKGVDSTLKIQPAKLEDSAVYLCASSLVTNYEQYFGPGTRLTVT.

Only one count was recorded for this clone. The chain couples TRBV27 to TRBJ1-1; 9 nucleotides match TRBD1. This CDR3 region has 16 residues. Germline loops: CDR1 MNHEY, CDR2 SMNVEV (reference sequence). J was trimmed by 4 bases and V by 2 bases; bases with no gene match: 8. The CDR3 DNA reads as TGTGCCAGCAGTTTAGCGGACAGGGGAGTTGGCACTGAAGCTTTCTTT. It is translated as CASSLADRGVGTEAFF.